This T cell receptor beta chain derives from a study of blood T cells in healthy people across ages. Germline CDR1 is SGHRS and CDR2 is YFSETQ. Trimming removed 2 bases from V and 2 bases from J; junction bases left unmatched: 3. The CDR3 loop spans 15 amino acids. This clonotype was seen a handful of times. PCR was performed a second time for about 7 to 12 cycles using a sample-barcoded 5' primer and a J-beta primer mix. Each CDR3 protein is one row after TCRdb ran MiXCR on the 5' RACE reads. The table has about 940,000 distinct CDR3 sequences, roughly 48% seen once. The sequenced material came from blood. This receptor was taken from a young man in good health. This rearrangement joins TRBV5-1 to TRBJ2-3; 9 positions agree with TRBD2. CDR3 coding DNA: TGCGCCAGCAGCTTTCAGCGGGGGGACACAGATACGCAGTATTTT. Translation: CASSFQRGDTDTQYF.